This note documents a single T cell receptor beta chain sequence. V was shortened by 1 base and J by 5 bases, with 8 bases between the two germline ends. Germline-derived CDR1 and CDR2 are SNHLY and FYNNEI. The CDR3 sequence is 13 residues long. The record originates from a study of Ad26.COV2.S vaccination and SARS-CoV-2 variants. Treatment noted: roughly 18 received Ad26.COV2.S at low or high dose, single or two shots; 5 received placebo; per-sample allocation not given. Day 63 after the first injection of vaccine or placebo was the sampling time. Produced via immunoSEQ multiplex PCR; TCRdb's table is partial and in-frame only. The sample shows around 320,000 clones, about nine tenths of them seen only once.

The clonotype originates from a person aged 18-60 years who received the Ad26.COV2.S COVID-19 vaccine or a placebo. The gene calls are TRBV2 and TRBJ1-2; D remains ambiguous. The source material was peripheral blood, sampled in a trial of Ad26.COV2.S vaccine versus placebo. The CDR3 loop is CASSEEARYGYTF. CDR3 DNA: TGTGCCAGCAGTGAAGAGGCACGGTATGGCTACACCTTC. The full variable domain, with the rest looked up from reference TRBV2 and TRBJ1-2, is EPEVTQTPSHQVTQMGQEVILRCVPISNHLYFYWYRQILGQKVEFLVSFYNNEISEKSEIFDDQFSVERPDGSNFTLKIRSTKLEDSAMYFCASSEEARYGYTFGSGTRLTVV.